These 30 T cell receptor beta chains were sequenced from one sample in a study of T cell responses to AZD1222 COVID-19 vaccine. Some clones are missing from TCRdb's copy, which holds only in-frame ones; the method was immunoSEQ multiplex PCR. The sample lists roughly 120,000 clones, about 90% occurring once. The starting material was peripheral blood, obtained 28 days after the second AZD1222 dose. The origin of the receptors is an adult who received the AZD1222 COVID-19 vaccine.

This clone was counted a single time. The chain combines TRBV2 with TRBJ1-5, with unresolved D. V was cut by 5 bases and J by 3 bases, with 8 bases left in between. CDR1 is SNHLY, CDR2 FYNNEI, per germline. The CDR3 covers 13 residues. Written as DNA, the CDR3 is TGTGCCAGCAGTATGAGGCACAATCAGCCCCAGCATTTT. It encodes CASSMRHNQPQHF.

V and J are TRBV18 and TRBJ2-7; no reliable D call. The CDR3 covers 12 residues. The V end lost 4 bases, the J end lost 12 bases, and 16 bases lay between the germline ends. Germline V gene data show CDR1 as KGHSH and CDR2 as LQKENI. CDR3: CASSLSGYLSYF. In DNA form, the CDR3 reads TGTGCCAGCTCACTGTCAGGATATCTATCGTACTTC.

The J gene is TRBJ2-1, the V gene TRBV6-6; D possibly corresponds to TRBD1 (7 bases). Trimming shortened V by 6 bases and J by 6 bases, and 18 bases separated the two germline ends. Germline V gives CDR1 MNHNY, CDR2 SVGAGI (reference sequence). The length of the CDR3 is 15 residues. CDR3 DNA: TGTGCCAGCAGCACTAGACCAGGGGGGCGCAATGAGCAGTTCTTC. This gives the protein CASSTRPGGRNEQFF.

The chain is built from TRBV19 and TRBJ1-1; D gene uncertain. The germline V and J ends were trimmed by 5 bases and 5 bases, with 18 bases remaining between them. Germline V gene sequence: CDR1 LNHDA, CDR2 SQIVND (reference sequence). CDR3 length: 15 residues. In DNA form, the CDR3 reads TGTGCCAGTAGTTTCGGACCTTTGCCGGCGACTGAAGCTTTCTTT. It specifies CASSFGPLPATEAFF.

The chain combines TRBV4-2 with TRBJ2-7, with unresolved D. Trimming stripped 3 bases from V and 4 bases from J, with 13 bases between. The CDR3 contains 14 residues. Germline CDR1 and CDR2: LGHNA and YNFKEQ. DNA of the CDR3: TGTGCCAGCAGCCATCCGGCTAATGGTTACGAGCAGTACTTC. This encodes CASSHPANGYEQYF.

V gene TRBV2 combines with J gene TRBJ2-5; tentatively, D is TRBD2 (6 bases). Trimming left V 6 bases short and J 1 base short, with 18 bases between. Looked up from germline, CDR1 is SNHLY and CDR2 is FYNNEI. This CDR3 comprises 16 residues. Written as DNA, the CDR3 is TGTGCCAGCAGCCCCCATGGGCTGGAGGGCCAAGAGACCCAGTACTTC. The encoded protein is CASSPHGLEGQETQYF.

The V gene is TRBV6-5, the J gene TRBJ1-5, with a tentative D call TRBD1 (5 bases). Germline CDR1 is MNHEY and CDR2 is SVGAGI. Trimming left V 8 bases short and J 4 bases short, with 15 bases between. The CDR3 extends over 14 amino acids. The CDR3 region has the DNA TGTGCCAGCCCCCGCAGGGAAGGGAATCAGCCCCAGCATTTT. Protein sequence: CASPRREGNQPQHF.

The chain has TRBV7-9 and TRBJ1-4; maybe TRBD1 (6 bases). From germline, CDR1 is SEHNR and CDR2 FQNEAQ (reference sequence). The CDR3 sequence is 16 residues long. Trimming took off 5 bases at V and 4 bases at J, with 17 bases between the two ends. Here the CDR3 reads CASSLRGGRDNEKLFF. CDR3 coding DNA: TGTGCCAGCAGCCTTCGCGGGGGCAGGGATAATGAAAAACTGTTTTTT.

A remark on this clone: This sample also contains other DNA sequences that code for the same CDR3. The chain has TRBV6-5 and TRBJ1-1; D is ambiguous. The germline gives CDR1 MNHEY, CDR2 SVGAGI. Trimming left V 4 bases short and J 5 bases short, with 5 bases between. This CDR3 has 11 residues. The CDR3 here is CASSLGTEAFF. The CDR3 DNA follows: TGTGCCAGCAGTTTAGGGACTGAAGCTTTCTTT.

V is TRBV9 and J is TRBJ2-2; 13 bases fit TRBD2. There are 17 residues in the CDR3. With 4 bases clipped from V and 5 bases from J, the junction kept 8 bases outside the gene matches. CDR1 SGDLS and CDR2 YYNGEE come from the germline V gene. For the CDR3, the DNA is TGTGCCAGCAGCTCCAGGACTAGCGGGAGTAGGACCGGGGAGCTGTTTTTT. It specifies CASSSRTSGSRTGELFF.

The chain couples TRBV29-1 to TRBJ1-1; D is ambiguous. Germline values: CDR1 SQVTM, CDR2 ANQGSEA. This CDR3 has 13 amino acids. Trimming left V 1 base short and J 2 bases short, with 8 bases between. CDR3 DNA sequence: TGCAGCGTTGAAGGGGAACAAAACACTGAAGCTTTCTTT. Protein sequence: CSVEGEQNTEAFF. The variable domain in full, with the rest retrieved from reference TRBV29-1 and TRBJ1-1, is SAVISQKPSRDICQRGTSLTIQCQVDSQVTMMFWYRQQPGQSLTLIATANQGSEATYESGFVIDKFPISRPNLTFSTLTVSNMSPEDSSIYLCSVEGEQNTEAFFGQGTRLTVV.

The DNA of the CDR3 is TGCGCCAGCAGCCCCGACGGACAGGGATACTACGAGCAGTACTTC. Translating gives CASSPDGQGYYEQYF. The V and J genes are TRBV10-2 and TRBJ2-7, with 8 bases fitting TRBD1. CDR1 and CDR2 from the germline V gene are WSHSY and SAAADI. The V segment lost 6 bases and the J segment 3 bases; nucleotides outside the gene matches: 10. The CDR3 runs to 15 residues.

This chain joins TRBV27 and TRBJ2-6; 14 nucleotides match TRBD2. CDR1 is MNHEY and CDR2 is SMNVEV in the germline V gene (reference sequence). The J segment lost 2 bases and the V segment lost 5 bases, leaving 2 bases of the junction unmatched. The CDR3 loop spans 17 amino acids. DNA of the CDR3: TGTGCCAGCAGTGCGACTAGCGGGAGGGCTGGGGCCAACGTCCTGACTTTC. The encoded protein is CASSATSGRAGANVLTF.

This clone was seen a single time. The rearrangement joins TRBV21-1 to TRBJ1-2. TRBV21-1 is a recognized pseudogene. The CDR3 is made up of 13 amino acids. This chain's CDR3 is CASTREELGGYTF. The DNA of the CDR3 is TGTGCCAGCACCAGGGAGGAGTTAGGCGGCTACACCTTC.

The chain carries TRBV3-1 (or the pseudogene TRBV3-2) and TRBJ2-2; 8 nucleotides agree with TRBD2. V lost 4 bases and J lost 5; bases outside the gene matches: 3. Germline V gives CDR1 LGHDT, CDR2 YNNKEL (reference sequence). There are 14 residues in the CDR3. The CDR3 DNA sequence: TGTGCCAGCAGCCTTAGCGGGAAAACCGGGGAGCTGTTTTTT. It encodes CASSLSGKTGELFF.

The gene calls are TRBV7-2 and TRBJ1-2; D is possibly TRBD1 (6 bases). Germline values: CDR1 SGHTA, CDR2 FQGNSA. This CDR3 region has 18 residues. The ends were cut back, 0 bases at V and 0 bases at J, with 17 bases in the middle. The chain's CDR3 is CASSLARQDGFANYGYTF. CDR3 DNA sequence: TGTGCCAGCAGCTTAGCAAGACAGGACGGGTTCGCTAACTATGGCTACACCTTC. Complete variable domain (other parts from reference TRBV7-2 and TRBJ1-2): GAGVSQSPSNKVTEKGKDVELRCDPISGHTALYWYRQSLGQGLEFLIYFQGNSAPDKSGLPSDRFSAERTGGSVSTLTIQRTQQEDSAVYLCASSLARQDGFANYGYTFGSGTRLTVV.

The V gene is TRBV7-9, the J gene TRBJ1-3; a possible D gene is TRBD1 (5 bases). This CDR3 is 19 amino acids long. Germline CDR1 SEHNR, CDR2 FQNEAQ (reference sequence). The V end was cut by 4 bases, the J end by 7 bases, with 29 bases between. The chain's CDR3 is CASSYSNWAQGDSGNTIYF. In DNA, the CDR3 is TGTGCCAGCAGCTATAGTAACTGGGCTCAAGGGGACTCGGGGAACACCATATATTTT.

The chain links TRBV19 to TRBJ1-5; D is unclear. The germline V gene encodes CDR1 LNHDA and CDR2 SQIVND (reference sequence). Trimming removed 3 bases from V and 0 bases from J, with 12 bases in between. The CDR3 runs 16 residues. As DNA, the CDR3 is TGTGCCAGTAGTATTTCTCAGGATTATAGCAATCAGCCCCAGCATTTT. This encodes CASSISQDYSNQPQHF.

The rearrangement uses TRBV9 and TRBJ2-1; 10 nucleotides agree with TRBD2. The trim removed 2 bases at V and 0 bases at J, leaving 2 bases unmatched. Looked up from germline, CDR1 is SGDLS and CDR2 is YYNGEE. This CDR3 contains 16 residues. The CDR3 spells CASSVLAGDSYNEQFF. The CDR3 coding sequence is TGTGCCAGCAGCGTTCTAGCGGGAGACTCCTACAATGAGCAGTTCTTC. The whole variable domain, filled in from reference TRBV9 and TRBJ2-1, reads DSGVTQTPKHLITATGQRVTLRCSPRSGDLSVYWYQQSLDQGLQFLIQYYNGEERAKGNILERFSAQQFPDLHSELNLSSLELGDSALYFCASSVLAGDSYNEQFFGPGTRLTVL.

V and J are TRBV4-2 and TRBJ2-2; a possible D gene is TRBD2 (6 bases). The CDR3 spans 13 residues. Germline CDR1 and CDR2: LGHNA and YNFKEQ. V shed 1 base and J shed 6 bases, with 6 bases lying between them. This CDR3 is CASSQAGAGELFF. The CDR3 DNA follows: TGTGCCAGCAGCCAAGCGGGGGCCGGGGAGCTGTTTTTT.

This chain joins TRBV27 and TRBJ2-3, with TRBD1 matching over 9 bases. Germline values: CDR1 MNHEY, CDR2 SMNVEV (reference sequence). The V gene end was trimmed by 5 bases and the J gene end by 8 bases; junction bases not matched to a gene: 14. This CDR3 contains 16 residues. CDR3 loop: CASSPRDRVFWGTQYF. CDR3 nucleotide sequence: TGTGCCAGCAGTCCCCGGGACAGGGTTTTTTGGGGTACGCAGTATTTT.

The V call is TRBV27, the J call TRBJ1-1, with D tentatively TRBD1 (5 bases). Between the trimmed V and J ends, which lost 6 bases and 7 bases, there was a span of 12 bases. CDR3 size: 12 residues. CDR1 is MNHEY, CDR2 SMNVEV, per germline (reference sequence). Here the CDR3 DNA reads TGTGCCAGCAGCTTCCTGGGGGGTGAAGCTTTCTTT. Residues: CASSFLGGEAFF.

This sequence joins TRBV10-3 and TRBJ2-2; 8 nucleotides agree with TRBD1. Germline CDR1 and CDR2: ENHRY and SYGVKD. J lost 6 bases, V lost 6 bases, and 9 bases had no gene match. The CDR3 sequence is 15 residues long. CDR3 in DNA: TGTGCCATCAGCCAGGGGGCAGGGAAGGCCGGGGAGCTGTTTTTT. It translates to CAISQGAGKAGELFF.

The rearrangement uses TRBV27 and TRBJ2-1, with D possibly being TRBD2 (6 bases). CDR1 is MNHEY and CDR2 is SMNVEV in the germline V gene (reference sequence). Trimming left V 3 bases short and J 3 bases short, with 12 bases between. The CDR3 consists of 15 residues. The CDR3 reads CASSLSLANYNEQFF. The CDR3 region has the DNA TGTGCCAGCAGTTTGTCTCTAGCGAACTACAATGAGCAGTTCTTC.

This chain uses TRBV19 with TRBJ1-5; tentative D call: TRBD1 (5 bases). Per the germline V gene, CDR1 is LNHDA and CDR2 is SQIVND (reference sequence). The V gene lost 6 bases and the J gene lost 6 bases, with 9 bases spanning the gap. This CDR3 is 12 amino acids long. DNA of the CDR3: TGTGCCAGTAGCAGGGTACTTCAGCCCCAGCATTTT. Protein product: CASSRVLQPQHF.

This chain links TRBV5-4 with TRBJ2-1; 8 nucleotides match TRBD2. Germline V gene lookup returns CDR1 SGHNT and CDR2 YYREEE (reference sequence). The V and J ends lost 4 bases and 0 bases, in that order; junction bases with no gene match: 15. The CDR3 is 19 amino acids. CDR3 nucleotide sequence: TGTGCCAGCAGCCCCCCCGGCGGGAGGCCTACGAGCTCCTACAATGAGCAGTTCTTC. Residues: CASSPPGGRPTSSYNEQFF. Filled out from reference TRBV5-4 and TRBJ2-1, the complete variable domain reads ETGVTQSPTHLIKTRGQQVTLRCSSQSGHNTVSWYQQALGQGPQFIFQYYREEENGRGNFPPRFSGLQFPNYSSELNVNALELDDSALYLCASSPPGGRPTSSYNEQFFGPGTRLTVL.

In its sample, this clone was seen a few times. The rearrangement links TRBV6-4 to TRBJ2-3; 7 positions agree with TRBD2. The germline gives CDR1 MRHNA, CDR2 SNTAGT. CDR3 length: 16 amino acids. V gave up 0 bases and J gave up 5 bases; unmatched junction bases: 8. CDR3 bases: TGTGCCAGCAGTGACTCGGATCGGGAGGCGGTAGATACGCAGTATTTT. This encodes CASSDSDREAVDTQYF.

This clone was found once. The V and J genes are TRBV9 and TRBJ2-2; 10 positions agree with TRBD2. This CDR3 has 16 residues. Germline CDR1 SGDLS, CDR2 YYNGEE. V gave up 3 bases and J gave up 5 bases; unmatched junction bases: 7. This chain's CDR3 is CASSAQPSGSTGELFF. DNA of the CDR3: TGTGCCAGCAGCGCTCAGCCTAGCGGGAGTACCGGGGAGCTGTTTTTT.

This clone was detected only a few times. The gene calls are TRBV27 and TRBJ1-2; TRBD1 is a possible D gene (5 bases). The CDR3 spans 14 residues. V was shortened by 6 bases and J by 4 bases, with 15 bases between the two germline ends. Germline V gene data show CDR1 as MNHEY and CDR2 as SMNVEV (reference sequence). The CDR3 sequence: CASSPHGDGYGYTF. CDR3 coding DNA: TGTGCCAGCAGCCCTCACGGGGACGGCTATGGCTACACCTTC.

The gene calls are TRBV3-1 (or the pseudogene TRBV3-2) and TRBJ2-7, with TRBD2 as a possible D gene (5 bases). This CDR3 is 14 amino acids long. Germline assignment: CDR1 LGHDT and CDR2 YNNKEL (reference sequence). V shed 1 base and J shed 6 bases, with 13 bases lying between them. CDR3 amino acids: CASSQGTRTAEQYF. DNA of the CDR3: TGTGCCAGCAGCCAAGGTACTAGGACTGCCGAGCAGTACTTC.